What follows are 26 T cell receptor beta chains derived from one specimen sequenced in a study of blood T cell repertoires in COVID-19. Sequencing was performed with immunoSEQ multiplex PCR; in TCRdb, only in-frame clones are kept and a portion is missing. The sample has about 320,000 clones, roughly 90% seen once; the top ten hold almost 4%. The specimen was PBMCs or T cells enriched from blood (not recorded which). These receptor sequences come from a woman in her 30s who had been exposed to COVID-19.

The chain couples TRBV5-4 to TRBJ2-1; weak D call: TRBD1 (6 bases). Between the trimmed V and J ends, which lost 6 bases and 0 bases, there was a span of 10 bases. This CDR3 spans 14 amino acids. CDR1 and CDR2 from the germline V gene are SGHNT and YYREEE (reference sequence). The chain's CDR3 is CASNGQNSYNEQFF. CDR3 nucleotide sequence: TGTGCCAGCAATGGACAGAACTCCTACAATGAGCAGTTCTTC.

The V call is TRBV4-2, the J call TRBJ1-2; possible D gene TRBD1, 6 bases. The CDR3 length is 15 residues. Per germline, CDR1 LGHNA and CDR2 YNFKEQ. The V gene lost 5 bases and the J gene lost 4 bases, with 17 bases spanning the gap. This CDR3 reads CASSSEPAGVYGYTF. The CDR3 DNA reads TGTGCCAGCAGCTCAGAGCCGGCAGGGGTCTATGGCTACACCTTC.

The chain recombines TRBV7-9 with TRBJ2-7, with a tentative D call TRBD1 (6 bases). The V and J ends lost 8 bases and 2 bases respectively, with 13 bases between them. This CDR3 contains 13 residues. Germline-derived CDR1 and CDR2 are SEHNR and FQNEAQ (reference sequence). The CDR3, as DNA: TGTGCCAGCGATAATGGACAGCCCTACGAGCAGTACTTC. Its protein is CASDNGQPYEQYF.

The chain couples TRBV13 to TRBJ1-4; maybe TRBD1 (5 bases). CDR3 length: 18 amino acids. Trimming took off 5 bases at V and 8 bases at J, with 27 bases between the two ends. Germline values: CDR1 PRHDT, CDR2 FYEKMQ (reference sequence). CDR3: CASSARNRKRTSREKLFF. The CDR3, as DNA: TGTGCCAGCAGCGCGCGTAACAGGAAGCGCACTAGCAGGGAAAAACTGTTTTTT. Drawing the rest from reference TRBV13 and TRBJ1-4, the complete variable domain is AAGVIQSPRHLIKEKRETATLKCYPIPRHDTVYWYQQGPGQDPQFLISFYEKMQSDKGSIPDRFSAQQFSDYHSELNMSSLELGDSALYFCASSARNRKRTSREKLFFGSGTQLSVL.

This clone was found a few times. The V gene is TRBV2, the J gene TRBJ2-7; TRBD1 matches 9 bases. Germline V gene data show CDR1 as SNHLY and CDR2 as FYNNEI. This CDR3 is 18 amino acids long. V gave up 6 bases and J gave up 3 bases; unmatched junction bases: 18. Written as DNA, the CDR3 is TGTGCCAGCAGCGTCAACGGGTCCCCGGGACAGGGCGACTACGAGCAGTACTTC. As protein: CASSVNGSPGQGDYEQYF. Combining the CDR3 with reference TRBV2 and TRBJ2-7 gives the whole variable domain EPEVTQTPSHQVTQMGQEVILRCVPISNHLYFYWYRQILGQKVEFLVSFYNNEISEKSEIFDDQFSVERPDGSNFTLKIRSTKLEDSAMYFCASSVNGSPGQGDYEQYFGPGTRLTVT.

The CDR3 here is CASSQDLLAGPHNEQFF. In DNA, the CDR3 is TGTGCCAGCAGCCAAGATCTACTAGCGGGGCCCCACAATGAGCAGTTCTTC. The gene calls are TRBV4-2 and TRBJ2-1; TRBD2 matches 10 bases. The CDR3 runs to 17 residues. From germline, CDR1 is LGHNA and CDR2 YNFKEQ. J was trimmed by 5 bases and V by 0 bases; bases with no gene match: 7.

This rearrangement joins TRBV19 to TRBJ2-2; D uncertain. The ends were cut back, 3 bases at V and 3 bases at J, with 8 bases in the middle. This CDR3 is built from 14 residues. Germline V gives CDR1 LNHDA, CDR2 SQIVND (reference sequence). The CDR3 DNA follows: TGTGCCAGTAGTATTGAACTTTACACCGGGGAGCTGTTTTTT. This sequence encodes CASSIELYTGELFF.

This clone was counted once. The chain employs TRBV18 and TRBJ1-4, with 9 bases fitting TRBD1. The CDR3 is 15 residues long. After removal of 3 bases from V and 8 bases from J, the junction contained 7 bases not matched to a gene. Germline CDR1 KGHSH, CDR2 LQKENI. CDR3 DNA sequence: TGTGCCAGCTCACCTCGGACAGGGGTCGGAGAAAAACTGTTTTTT. As protein: CASSPRTGVGEKLFF.

The rearrangement links TRBV4-1 to TRBJ1-2; no reliable D call. The CDR3 spans 15 residues. V was clipped by 1 base and J by 1 base, with 10 bases between them. Germline loops: CDR1 MGHRA, CDR2 YSYEKL. DNA for the CDR3: TGCGCCAGCAGCCAAGGGCAAACCTTTAACTATGGCTACACCTTC. This codes for CASSQGQTFNYGYTF.

This chain links TRBV19 with TRBJ2-1; 11 bases map to TRBD2. V was pared by 5 bases and J by 6 bases, with 6 bases of the junction left unmatched. The CDR3 covers 15 residues. Germline V gives CDR1 LNHDA, CDR2 SQIVND (reference sequence). DNA of the CDR3: TGTGCCAGTAGTTCCGGGACTAGCGGAGCCAATGAGCAGTTCTTC. Translation: CASSSGTSGANEQFF.

The CDR3 sequence: CASSPKSASSTDTQYF. The CDR3 DNA is TGCGCCAGCAGCCCTAAAAGCGCGTCTAGCACAGATACGCAGTATTTT. This chain links TRBV5-1 with TRBJ2-3; D not resolved. Germline V lookup: CDR1 SGHRS, CDR2 YFSETQ. V lost 4 bases to trimming and J lost 0 bases, with 15 bases between them. The CDR3 covers 16 residues.

V and J are TRBV5-1 and TRBJ2-7, with 7 positions matching TRBD1. With V trimmed by 4 bases and J by 6 bases, 10 bases remained unmatched. The CDR3 has 14 amino acids. Germline values: CDR1 SGHRS, CDR2 YFSETQ. The CDR3, as DNA: TGCGCCAGCAGCGCCTCCGGGACAGCCTCCGAGCAGTACTTC. This gives the protein CASSASGTASEQYF.

The CDR3 here is CASSHRGGNTGELFF. The CDR3 coding sequence is TGTGCCAGCAGCCATAGAGGGGGCAACACCGGGGAGCTGTTTTTT. The chain employs TRBV3-1 (or the pseudogene TRBV3-2) and TRBJ2-2, with 7 bases matching TRBD1. The V segment lost 3 bases and the J segment 2 bases; nucleotides outside the gene matches: 3. Germline CDR1 and CDR2: LGHDT and YNNKEL (reference sequence). This CDR3 region has 15 residues.

This rearrangement joins TRBV19 to TRBJ1-5; D remains unclear. V lost 5 bases to trimming and J lost 5 bases, with 7 bases between them. The CDR3 totals 12 residues. CDR1 LNHDA and CDR2 SQIVND come from the germline V gene (reference sequence). The CDR3 DNA reads TGTGCCAGTAGTCGCGGGGATCAGCCCCAGCATTTT. Its translation: CASSRGDQPQHF.

The chain links TRBV7-9 to TRBJ1-3; weak D call: TRBD1 (6 bases). This CDR3 contains 16 residues. Germline CDR1 SEHNR, CDR2 FQNEAQ (reference sequence). V was pared by 4 bases and J by 0 bases, with 13 bases between. The CDR3 region has the DNA TGTGCCAGCAGCTCTCGGGACACTTACTCTGGAAACACCATATATTTT. Amino acids: CASSSRDTYSGNTIYF.

This chain joins TRBV5-6 and TRBJ1-2, with D maybe TRBD1 (6 bases). Per germline, CDR1 SGHDT and CDR2 YYEEEE. The CDR3 length is 14 residues. The V end was cut by 4 bases, the J end by 6 bases, with 16 bases between. For the CDR3, the DNA is TGTGCCAGCAGCCTCGCACAGGGAGGGCATGGCTACACCTTC. Its translation is CASSLAQGGHGYTF.

This chain uses TRBV4-2 with TRBJ1-4; D gene ambiguous. V was cut by 1 base and J by 7 bases, with 13 bases left in between. The CDR3 spans 15 residues. Germline V gives CDR1 LGHNA, CDR2 YNFKEQ. The chain's CDR3 is CASSQASRLIEKLFF. The CDR3 DNA reads TGTGCCAGCAGCCAAGCCAGCCGACTTATTGAAAAACTGTTTTTT.

For the CDR3, the DNA is TGTGCCAGCAGCTTAGTGGAGGCGTCAAATTCACCCCTCCACTTT. It encodes CASSLVEASNSPLHF. This sequence joins TRBV7-8 and TRBJ1-6; D call uncertain. This CDR3 spans 15 amino acids. The germline gives CDR1 SGHVS, CDR2 FQNEAQ. V lost 1 base, J lost 7 bases, and 11 bases lay in between.

The chain carries TRBV19 and TRBJ2-7, with D maybe TRBD1 (5 bases). The V end lost 5 bases, the J end lost 3 bases, and 17 bases lay between the germline ends. The germline CDR1 and CDR2 sequences are LNHDA and SQIVND (reference sequence). CDR3 length: 15 amino acids. The CDR3 spells CASSSTWGGIYEQYF. CDR3 DNA sequence: TGTGCCAGTAGTTCTACATGGGGCGGAATCTACGAGCAGTACTTC.

This clone was observed a handful of times. V is TRBV10-2 and J is TRBJ2-1; 9 nucleotides line up with TRBD2. The CDR3 extends over 16 amino acids. CDR1 WSHSY and CDR2 SAAADI come from the germline V gene. Losses at the gene ends were 8 bases for V and 8 bases for J; bases not matched to a gene: 16. CDR3 sequence: CASEPPEASGVYEQFF. The CDR3, as DNA: TGCGCCAGCGAACCCCCAGAGGCTAGCGGGGTATATGAGCAGTTCTTC.

Comments on this clone: Its ends do not fully match the called genes, so a read error is possible. The chain has TRBV15 and TRBJ1-4; 9 bases agree with TRBD1. This CDR3 comprises 16 residues. Per germline, CDR1 LNHNV and CDR2 YYDKDF (reference sequence). The DNA of the CDR3 is TGTGCCACCAGAAGAGGACAGGGGATAGCTAATGAAAAACTGTTTTTT. Translation gives CATRRGQGIANEKLFF.

This chain connects TRBV9 to TRBJ2-2; weak D call: TRBD2 (7 bases). In germline, CDR1 is SGDLS, CDR2 YYNGEE. This CDR3 spans 15 amino acids. Deletions cut 0 bases from V and 6 bases from J, with 12 bases between. The CDR3 here is CASSVAAGAAGELFF. The CDR3 DNA reads TGTGCCAGCAGCGTAGCGGCGGGGGCGGCCGGGGAGCTGTTTTTT.

The chain is built from TRBV10-1 and TRBJ2-3, with a possible D match to TRBD1 (5 bases). Germline V gene sequence: CDR1 WNHNN, CDR2 SYGVQD (reference sequence). The CDR3 covers 16 residues. V lost 5 bases and J lost 6, with 21 bases in between. CDR3 in DNA: TGCGCCAGCAGTCTCGGACATCTGCCACTCACGGATACGCAGTATTTT. It is translated as CASSLGHLPLTDTQYF.

The J gene is TRBJ2-5, the V gene TRBV29-1, with D possibly matching TRBD2 (5 bases). Germline V lookup: CDR1 SQVTM, CDR2 ANQGSEA. Between the trimmed V and J ends, which lost 7 bases and 5 bases, there was a span of 14 bases. CDR3 length equals 12 residues. The CDR3: CSASTPGETQYF. Written as DNA, the CDR3 is TGCAGCGCTTCTACGCCGGGGGAGACCCAGTACTTC.

The rearrangement uses TRBV7-6 and TRBJ1-5; D may be TRBD1 (6 bases). The CDR3 loop spans 14 amino acids. V gave up 5 bases and J gave up 4 bases, with 12 bases separating them. Germline V gene data show CDR1 as SGHVS and CDR2 as FNYEAQ. CDR3 nucleotides: TGTGCCAGCAGCGCACCGACAGGAAATCAGCCCCAGCATTTT. Translated: CASSAPTGNQPQHF.

The gene calls are TRBV18 and TRBJ2-3, with D maybe TRBD1 (5 bases). The length of the CDR3 is 15 residues. V was shortened by 5 bases and J by 1 base, with 13 bases between the two germline ends. Germline values: CDR1 KGHSH, CDR2 LQKENI. This CDR3 reads CASSKEGVRTDTQYF. As DNA, the CDR3 is TGTGCCAGCTCAAAGGAAGGGGTGCGCACAGATACGCAGTATTTT.